The 7 T cell receptor beta chains below come from one sample, sequenced in a study of beta chain features in type 1 diabetes. The sequenced template was cDNA made from the entire isolated RNA. The table came from immunoSEQ multiplex PCR; TCRdb's copy has only in-frame clones and leaves some out. This table holds approximately 120,000 clones, around 40% found once. The sequenced sample consisted of stem cell memory CD4+ T cells from blood. The receptors were sampled from a woman aged 18-29 years in good health.

In its sample, this clone was seen a few times. The rearrangement links TRBV4-1 to TRBJ2-3, with D possibly TRBD2 on 6 matching bases. Trimming stripped 1 base from V and 2 bases from J, with 13 bases between. CDR3 length: 16 amino acids. Germline assignment: CDR1 MGHRA and CDR2 YSYEKL. This CDR3 is CASSQVKRALTDTQYF. DNA for the CDR3: TGCGCCAGCAGCCAAGTTAAGCGGGCTCTCACAGATACGCAGTATTTT.

The chain has TRBV7-9 and TRBJ1-1; D perhaps matches TRBD1 (5 bases). Deletions cut 5 bases from V and 2 bases from J, with 15 bases between. The CDR3 covers 15 residues. CDR1 is SEHNR and CDR2 is FQNEAQ in the germline V gene (reference sequence). CDR3: CASSKTDRVNTEAFF. CDR3 in DNA: TGTGCCAGCAGCAAGACAGATAGAGTCAACACTGAAGCTTTCTTT.

The rearrangement uses TRBV28 and TRBJ2-3; 10 nucleotides agree with TRBD2. Unmatched junction bases numbered 6, after V lost 5 bases and J lost 1 base. Germline V gene lookup returns CDR1 MDHEN and CDR2 SYDVKM. This CDR3 has 16 residues. The CDR3 nucleotides are TGTGCCAGCAGTCGCGCTGGGACTAGCGGCACAGATACGCAGTATTTT. Translating it yields CASSRAGTSGTDTQYF.

This clone was seen just once. The chain combines TRBV25-1 with TRBJ2-2; tentative D call: TRBD1 (6 bases). The CDR3 has 16 residues. V was shortened by 5 bases and J by 8 bases, with 21 bases between the two germline ends. Germline V gene sequence: CDR1 MGHDK, CDR2 SYGVNS. In nucleotides, the CDR3 is TGTGCCAGCAGTAAAACAGGGATCGTACTACGAGGGGAGCTGTTTTTT. Translated: CASSKTGIVLRGELFF.

This rearrangement joins TRBV19 to TRBJ2-3; 11 bases map to TRBD1. This CDR3 has 14 amino acids. Germline V gene data show CDR1 as LNHDA and CDR2 as SQIVND (reference sequence). Losses at the gene ends were 5 bases for V and 6 bases for J; bases not matched to a gene: 4. CDR3 coding DNA: TGTGCCAGTAGTCCCCGGGACAGGGGGGATACGCAGTATTTT. The encoded protein is CASSPRDRGDTQYF.

The chain uses TRBV4-2 and TRBJ2-1, with 15 nucleotides matching TRBD2. The CDR3 is 19 amino acids. CDR1 is LGHNA, CDR2 YNFKEQ, per germline. V was pared by 0 bases and J by 5 bases, with 8 bases of the junction left unmatched. The CDR3, as DNA: TGTGCCAGCAGCCAAGAGTTCGGGACTAGCGGGAGGCAAAACAATGAGCAGTTCTTC. Protein: CASSQEFGTSGRQNNEQFF.

The chain links TRBV30 to TRBJ2-5, with D maybe TRBD2 (6 bases). The V gene lost 2 bases and the J gene lost 5 bases, with 21 bases spanning the gap. The germline V gene has CDR1 GTSNPN and CDR2 SVGIG (reference sequence). CDR3 length: 16 residues. The CDR3 loop is CAWSNPGLSGAETQYF. CDR3 DNA: TGTGCCTGGAGTAACCCGGGACTCTCCGGGGCGGAGACCCAGTACTTC. The full variable domain, with the rest looked up from reference TRBV30 and TRBJ2-5, is SQTIHQWPATLVQPVGSPLSLECTVEGTSNPNLYWYRQAAGRGLQLLFYSVGIGQISSEVPQNLSASRPQDRQFILSSKKLLLSDSGFYLCAWSNPGLSGAETQYFGPGTRLLVL.